Following are 30 T cell receptor beta chains from one sample sequenced in a study of T cell changes during pregnancy in multiple sclerosis. Here immunoSEQ multiplex PCR was the method, and the copy in TCRdb shows in-frame clones only, minus some. The profile covers approximately 65,000 clones, with 90% to 97% appearing a single time and 2% to 2.5% taken by the ten largest. The sample here was CD8+ T cells from peripheral blood mononuclear cells, taken after pregnancy. The receptors originated from a female donor with multiple sclerosis, enrolled in a pregnancy study.

The chain uses TRBV11-2 and TRBJ1-5; possibly TRBD1 for D (5 bases). CDR1 SGHAT and CDR2 FQNNGV come from the germline V gene. The germline V and J ends were trimmed by 4 bases and 7 bases, with 8 bases remaining between them. This CDR3 spans 12 amino acids. The CDR3, as DNA: TGTGCCAGCAGCTCGGGGGGACAGCCCCAGCATTTT. This sequence encodes CASSSGGQPQHF.

CDR3 sequence: CASSVWTADEQFF. The CDR3 DNA sequence: TGTGCCAGCAGCGTATGGACTGCTGATGAGCAGTTCTTC. The chain uses TRBV9 and TRBJ2-1; D possibly corresponds to TRBD2 (5 bases). V lost 1 base and J 8 bases, leaving 10 bases between the germline ends. The germline CDR1 and CDR2 sequences are SGDLS and YYNGEE. This CDR3 has 13 residues.

J is TRBJ2-7 and V is TRBV27, with 9 bases matching TRBD2. The germline CDR1 and CDR2 sequences are MNHEY and SMNVEV (reference sequence). The CDR3 spans 14 residues. V gave up 4 bases and J gave up 3 bases; unmatched junction bases: 4. This chain's CDR3 is CASSYQLAGYEQYF. CDR3 bases: TGTGCCAGCAGTTACCAACTAGCGGGCTACGAGCAGTACTTC.

The chain combines TRBV5-6 with TRBJ2-2; 7 bases agree with TRBD2. This CDR3 region has 15 residues. After removal of 1 base from V and 8 bases from J, the junction contained 8 bases not matched to a gene. The germline gives CDR1 SGHDT, CDR2 YYEEEE. The CDR3, as DNA: TGTGCCAGCAGCTTGTCTAGCGGCATGGGTGGGGAGCTGTTTTTT. It specifies CASSLSSGMGGELFF.

The genes are TRBV27 and TRBJ2-1; TRBD1 agrees at 7 bases. The CDR3 length is 18 residues. The germline V gene has CDR1 MNHEY and CDR2 SMNVEV (reference sequence). The ends lost 3 bases at V and 3 bases at J; junction bases unmatched: 14. For the CDR3, the DNA is TGTGCCAGCAGTTTCCTTGATAGTACAGGGGTGGGCTACAATGAGCAGTTCTTC. It specifies CASSFLDSTGVGYNEQFF.

The CDR3 here is CASSLWGGTGAPTDTQYF. CDR3 coding DNA: TGTGCCAGCAGTTTATGGGGGGGGACAGGGGCCCCCACAGATACGCAGTATTTT. This chain uses TRBV28 with TRBJ2-3; the match to TRBD1 covers 10 bases. The CDR3 sequence is 18 residues long. The germline gives CDR1 MDHEN, CDR2 SYDVKM. V lost 0 bases, J lost 2 bases, and 8 bases stayed unmatched. The variable domain in full, with the rest retrieved from reference TRBV28 and TRBJ2-3, is DVKVTQSSRYLVKRTGEKVFLECVQDMDHENMFWYRQDPGLGLRLIYFSYDVKMKEKGDIPEGYSVSREKKERFSLILESASTNQTSMYLCASSLWGGTGAPTDTQYFGPGTRLTVL.

The J gene is TRBJ2-1, the V gene TRBV5-1; D call uncertain. The germline V and J ends were trimmed by 5 bases and 8 bases, with 11 bases remaining between them. The V gene's germline CDR1 is SGHRS and CDR2 YFSETQ. There are 12 residues in the CDR3. The chain's CDR3 is CASRQGGDEQFF. CDR3 nucleotide sequence: TGCGCCAGCAGACAAGGCGGTGATGAGCAGTTCTTC.

The rearrangement links TRBV2 to TRBJ1-2; no clear D. The V end lost 4 bases, the J end lost 4 bases, and 7 bases lay between the germline ends. The CDR3 contains 12 residues. Germline values: CDR1 SNHLY, CDR2 FYNNEI. CDR3 sequence: CASSGTAYGYTF. CDR3 DNA: TGTGCCAGCAGTGGTACAGCCTATGGCTACACCTTC.

The rearrangement links TRBV5-3 to TRBJ2-3, with a weak D call TRBD1 (6 bases). TRBV5-3 is an ORF, with its function uncertain. The CDR3 runs to 16 residues. Trimming took off 2 bases at V and 1 base at J, with 14 bases between the two ends. The CDR3 nucleotides are TGTGCCAGAAGCTTAAACAGGGCGATAGGCACAGATACGCAGTATTTT. Its translation is CARSLNRAIGTDTQYF.

This sequence joins TRBV15 and TRBJ2-1; 7 nucleotides align to TRBD2. The CDR3 consists of 17 residues. Trimming cost V 5 bases and J 0 bases; bases outside gene matches: 10. Germline V lookup: CDR1 LNHNV, CDR2 YYDKDF (reference sequence). Here the CDR3 reads CATSLTGGTSSYNEQFF. CDR3 nucleotides: TGTGCCACCAGCTTGACGGGAGGAACCAGCTCCTACAATGAGCAGTTCTTC.

This clone was observed a single time. The genes are TRBV4-1 and TRBJ2-5; tentatively, D is TRBD2 (5 bases). V lost 0 bases to trimming and J lost 3 bases, with 11 bases between them. CDR3 size: 15 residues. Germline-derived CDR1 and CDR2 are MGHRA and YSYEKL. The CDR3 protein is CASSQDSGIEETQYF. The CDR3 DNA follows: TGCGCCAGCAGCCAAGATTCCGGGATCGAAGAGACCCAGTACTTC.

The rearrangement links TRBV7-9 to TRBJ2-7, with D hard to call. CDR1 SEHNR and CDR2 FQNEAQ come from the germline V gene (reference sequence). The CDR3 totals 14 residues. V lost 2 bases to trimming and J lost 3 bases, with 11 bases between them. The chain's CDR3 is CASSLPGQDYEQYF. In DNA form, the CDR3 reads TGTGCCAGCAGCTTACCAGGTCAGGACTACGAGCAGTACTTC.

This chain links TRBV4-1 with TRBJ1-2; D remains unclear. CDR1 is MGHRA, CDR2 YSYEKL, per germline. V was cut by 1 base and J by 2 bases, with 17 bases left in between. The CDR3 covers 17 residues. The CDR3 reads CASSQVLREILNYGYTF. CDR3 coding DNA: TGCGCCAGCAGCCAAGTTCTCCGGGAAATATTGAACTATGGCTACACCTTC.

The chain couples TRBV10-3 to TRBJ2-7, with 9 nucleotides matching TRBD1. Germline lookup yields CDR1 ENHRY and CDR2 SYGVKD. The CDR3 runs 16 residues. V lost 4 bases to trimming and J lost 2 bases; unmatched junction nucleotides: 9. The chain's CDR3 is CAISAVQGAGTYEQYF. In DNA, the CDR3 is TGTGCCATCAGTGCCGTACAGGGGGCAGGGACCTACGAGCAGTACTTC.

The gene calls are TRBV11-2 and TRBJ2-3, with TRBD1 as a possible D gene (6 bases). Trimming pared 0 bases from V and 3 bases from J, leaving 10 bases between. The CDR3 spans 15 residues. Germline CDR1 SGHAT, CDR2 FQNNGV. The CDR3: CASSLENRETDTQYF. The CDR3, as DNA: TGTGCCAGCAGCTTAGAAAACAGGGAAACAGATACGCAGTATTTT.

The chain employs TRBV2 and TRBJ1-2; perhaps TRBD1 as D (6 bases). V lost 6 bases and J 0 bases, leaving 17 bases between the germline ends. This CDR3 comprises 16 residues. From germline, CDR1 is SNHLY and CDR2 FYNNEI. The CDR3 reads CASRATHGQPNYGYTF. The CDR3 DNA follows: TGTGCCAGCAGGGCAACTCACGGACAGCCTAACTATGGCTACACCTTC.

The V call is TRBV28, the J call TRBJ2-7, with 8 bases identical to TRBD1. After removal of 6 bases from V and 5 bases from J, the junction contained 6 bases not matched to a gene. Germline V gene data show CDR1 as MDHEN and CDR2 as SYDVKM. The CDR3 has 13 residues. The CDR3, as DNA: TGTGCCAGCAGCCTAGGACAGGGCCACGAGCAGTACTTC. Protein sequence: CASSLGQGHEQYF. Complete variable domain (other parts from reference TRBV28 and TRBJ2-7): DVKVTQSSRYLVKRTGEKVFLECVQDMDHENMFWYRQDPGLGLRLIYFSYDVKMKEKGDIPEGYSVSREKKERFSLILESASTNQTSMYLCASSLGQGHEQYFGPGTRLTVT.

The chain is built from TRBV18 and TRBJ2-1; 7 bases map to TRBD1. The CDR3 length is 18 residues. V was clipped by 1 base and J by 0 bases; unmatched bases: 9. Germline lookup yields CDR1 KGHSH and CDR2 LQKENI. As DNA, the CDR3 is TGTGCCAGCTCACCACTCCCCGTTACAGGGGCCTCCTACAATGAGCAGTTCTTC. This gives the protein CASSPLPVTGASYNEQFF.

The gene calls are TRBV6-6 and TRBJ1-2; D not certain. Germline lookup yields CDR1 MNHNY and CDR2 SVGAGI (reference sequence). The CDR3 consists of 15 residues. The ends were cut back, 0 bases at V and 4 bases at J, with 12 bases in the middle. The CDR3 is CASSYSTEQIYGYTF. For the CDR3, the DNA is TGTGCCAGCAGTTACTCGACGGAACAGATCTATGGCTACACCTTC.

The chain links TRBV27 to TRBJ2-1, with D perhaps matching TRBD1 (6 bases). The CDR3 has 13 amino acids. V was shortened by 2 bases and J by 9 bases, with 11 bases between the two germline ends. The germline CDR1 and CDR2 sequences are MNHEY and SMNVEV (reference sequence). The CDR3 coding sequence is TGTGCCAGCAGTTTAGGACAGTTCAGTGAGCAGTTCTTC. It yields the protein CASSLGQFSEQFF.

V usage is TRBV4-1 and J usage is TRBJ2-1; tentatively, D is TRBD1 (6 bases). Germline CDR1 is MGHRA and CDR2 is YSYEKL. V lost 2 bases and J lost 10, with 12 bases in between. This CDR3 comprises 13 residues. CDR3 in DNA: TGCGCCAGCAGCCAATCCCTGGACAGCGAGCAGTTCTTC. Protein product: CASSQSLDSEQFF.

The J gene is TRBJ2-1, the V gene TRBV5-1; TRBD2 is a possible D gene (6 bases). Trimming stripped 0 bases from V and 5 bases from J, with 12 bases between. Germline lookup yields CDR1 SGHRS and CDR2 YFSETQ. The CDR3 runs to 15 residues. In DNA, the CDR3 is TGCGCCAGCAGCTTGGGGTGGGAGGCCAACAATGAGCAGTTCTTC. Translated: CASSLGWEANNEQFF. Full variable domain (rest looked up from reference TRBV5-1 and TRBJ2-1): KAGVTQTPRYLIKTRGQQVTLSCSPISGHRSVSWYQQTPGQGLQFLFEYFSETQRNKGNFPGRFSGRQFSNSRSEMNVSTLELGDSALYLCASSLGWEANNEQFFGPGTRLTVL.

The V gene is TRBV27, the J gene TRBJ2-2, with 8 nucleotides matching TRBD2. V was pared by 5 bases and J by 1 base, with 12 bases of the junction left unmatched. The CDR3 has 18 residues. In germline, CDR1 is MNHEY, CDR2 SMNVEV (reference sequence). The CDR3 spells CASSPSPSGGLNTGELFF. CDR3 sequence (DNA): TGTGCCAGCAGTCCATCCCCAAGCGGGGGACTGAACACCGGGGAGCTGTTTTTT.

The chain employs TRBV27 and TRBJ1-2, with 8 positions matching TRBD1. The CDR3 covers 12 residues. After removal of 7 bases from V and 6 bases from J, the junction contained 4 bases not matched to a gene. Germline V lookup: CDR1 MNHEY, CDR2 SMNVEV (reference sequence). CDR3 DNA: TGTGCCAGCAAACAGGGACAGGATGGCTACACCTTC. Translation: CASKQGQDGYTF.

The V gene is TRBV5-1, the J gene TRBJ1-2, with TRBD1 matching over 10 bases. After removal of 6 bases from V and 3 bases from J, the junction contained 5 bases not matched to a gene. Germline V CDR1 and CDR2: SGHRS, YFSETQ. This CDR3 region has 14 residues. The CDR3 spells CASTPGTGDYGYTF. The CDR3 nucleotides read TGCGCCAGCACGCCCGGGACAGGGGACTATGGCTACACCTTC.

The chain joins TRBV27 to TRBJ2-3; 7 bases are shared with TRBD1. CDR3 length: 19 amino acids. The V segment lost 5 bases and the J segment 2 bases; nucleotides outside the gene matches: 19. Germline V gives CDR1 MNHEY, CDR2 SMNVEV (reference sequence). CDR3 nucleotides: TGTGCCAGCAGTCTTTTTAGGGTTCCGGGACAGCTGACCACAGATACGCAGTATTTT. It encodes CASSLFRVPGQLTTDTQYF.

V is TRBV7-9 and J is TRBJ2-1; TRBD2 is a possible D gene (5 bases). The CDR3 contains 13 residues. V was cut by 5 bases and J by 6 bases, with 11 bases left in between. Germline V lookup: CDR1 SEHNR, CDR2 FQNEAQ (reference sequence). The CDR3 coding sequence is TGTGCCAGCAGCCAAGCTAGCTCCAATGAGCAGTTCTTC. Encoded protein: CASSQASSNEQFF. The complete variable domain, with remaining parts taken from reference TRBV7-9 and TRBJ2-1, reads DTGVSQNPRHKITKRGQNVTFRCDPISEHNRLYWYRQTLGQGPEFLTYFQNEAQLEKSRLLSDRFSAERPKGSFSTLEIQRTEQGDSAMYLCASSQASSNEQFFGPGTRLTVL.

This rearrangement joins TRBV4-3 to TRBJ1-1, with 8 bases aligning to TRBD1. This CDR3 spans 15 amino acids. The ends lost 0 bases at V and 4 bases at J; junction bases unmatched: 4. Looked up from germline, CDR1 is LGHNA and CDR2 is YSLEER. Here the CDR3 DNA reads TGCGCCAGCAGCCAAGACCAGGGGGCGAGCACTGAAGCTTTCTTT. This sequence encodes CASSQDQGASTEAFF.

V and J are TRBV25-1 and TRBJ2-1; D is undetermined. The CDR3 consists of 15 residues. Germline CDR1 reads MGHDK; CDR2 reads SYGVNS. Between the trimmed V and J ends, which lost 10 bases and 6 bases, there was a span of 22 bases. In DNA form, the CDR3 reads TGTGCCACGACCGAAGGCGGAACCCGTACCAATGAGCAGTTCTTC. Translated: CATTEGGTRTNEQFF.

The genes are TRBV4-3 and TRBJ2-7, with TRBD2 identical over 8 bases. The CDR3 contains 16 residues. Germline CDR1 is LGHNA and CDR2 is YSLEER. The J segment lost 0 bases and the V segment lost 0 bases, leaving 4 bases of the junction unmatched. CDR3 sequence (DNA): TGCGCCAGCAGCCAAGACCCGGGAGGGAGCTCCTACGAGCAGTACTTC. Translated, it gives CASSQDPGGSSYEQYF.